This T cell receptor (beta chain) stems from a study of blood T cell repertoires in COVID-19. Looking at the study overall: Specimens from acute and convalescent COVID-19 originated in the United States, Italy and Spain. PBMCs, B-cell-depleted T cells, or T cells were the source of the cDNA or gDNA that made up the material.

Trimming took off 1 base at V and 10 bases at J, with 11 bases between the two ends. Germline lookup yields CDR1 LGHNA and CDR2 YSLEER. The CDR3 length is 13 residues. The authors' processing: Amplification with reference gene primers provided the estimates of nucleated cell counts. Sequencing was performed with immunoSEQ multiplex PCR; in TCRdb, only in-frame clones are kept and a portion is missing. Clonal size and the V and J genes are those of that table, whereas D and trimming came from the DNA. The table includes some 48,000 clones, around 90% detected once. The sample was peripheral blood. This TCR was sampled from a man aged 50-60 years with active COVID-19. The chain uses TRBV4-3 and TRBJ1-5; D ambiguous. CDR3 residues: CASSQGSEGPQHF. Written as DNA, the CDR3 is TGCGCCAGCAGCCAAGGGTCCGAGGGTCCCCAGCATTTT.